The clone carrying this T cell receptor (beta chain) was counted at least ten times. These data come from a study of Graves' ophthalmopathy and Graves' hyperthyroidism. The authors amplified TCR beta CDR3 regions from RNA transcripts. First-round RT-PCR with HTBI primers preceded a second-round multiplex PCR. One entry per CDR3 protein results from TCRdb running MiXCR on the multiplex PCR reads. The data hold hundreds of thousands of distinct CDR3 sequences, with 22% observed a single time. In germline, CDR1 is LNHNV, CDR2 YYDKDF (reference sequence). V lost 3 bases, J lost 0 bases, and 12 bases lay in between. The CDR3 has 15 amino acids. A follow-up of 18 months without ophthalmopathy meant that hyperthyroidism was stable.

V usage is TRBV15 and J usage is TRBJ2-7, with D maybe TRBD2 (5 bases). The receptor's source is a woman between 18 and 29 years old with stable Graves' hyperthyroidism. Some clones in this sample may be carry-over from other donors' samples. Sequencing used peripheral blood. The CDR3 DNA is TGTGCCACCAGCAGTGGAGCGGAGGACTCCTACGAGCAGTACTTC. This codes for CATSSGAEDSYEQYF.